Listed below are T cell receptor beta chains from one sample, sequenced in a study of CD8+ T cells in alopecia areata. TCRdb keeps only in-frame clones here, not all; method: immunoSEQ multiplex PCR. Of tens of thousands of clones listed, about two thirds are singletons. The sequenced sample was CD8+ T cells sorted from blood, obtained around week 44, from a patient treated with tofacitinib. These receptor sequences come from a human donor with alopecia areata. CDR3s leave out the opening cysteine and the closing phenylalanine or tryptophan.

TRBV4-1,ASSQERASVNEQF
TRBV7-9,ASSRASRTDTQY
TRBV4-3,ASSQDPKQPQH
TRBV5-1,ASSQLMNTEAF
TRBV4-3,ASSQDNQGARGYT
TRBV10-3,AIRRSTGQGDSYEQY
TRBV27,ASKAGFLSYEQY
TRBV10-3,AISTTPGQGALYGYT
TRBV2,ASRSQGLDQPQH
TRBV9,ASSVYGRDTQY
TRBV13,ASSSNLRGTEAF
TRBV7-6,ASSLVEGNTEAF
TRBV13,ASSSGRDVEAF
TRBV7-6,ASSVAGEQF
TRBV6-4,ASSQGQGGDTQY
TRBV6-1,ASSDFPTDRLINQPQH
TRBV30,AWSVVSRYNSPLH
TRBV29-1,SVERRYNEQF
TRBV7-8,ASSQRLAGGDARETQY
TRBV29-1,SVEEAGAEDTQY
TRBV29-1,SALTGTREY
TRBV10-2,ASSLDRGRRGYT
TRBV4-3,ASSQDRGGNYGYT
TRBV28,ASSFLLASGELF
TRBV7-2,ASSPPDRNSPLH
TRBV5-6,ASSVYNEQF
TRBV4-1,ASSQDHGTLH
TRBV15,ATSNRDRASYEQY
TRBV7-2,ASSLSGLVSSYEQY
TRBV9,ASSVTHEQF
TRBV4-3,ASSQVYGPNTEAF
TRBV4-3,ASSQDGRLARGGI
TRBV7-8,ASSGGRTYEQY
TRBV7-2,ASSPMGYNEQY
TRBV10-3,AISESGQEVSYEQY
TRBV13,ASSSPREILNTEAF
TRBV30,AWSVGRVGYT
TRBV27,ASSTPDSRTDTQY
TRBV6-4,ASSRTSGGSDTQY
TRBV11-2,ASSNRAKSSYNEQF
TRBV2,ARKTGQNTGELF
TRBV5-6,ASSFEAGAYTDTQY
TRBV7-6,ASSPRGASRPSKETQY
TRBV29-1,SVVGEEAGELF
TRBV29-1,SVDLTGSYGYT
TRBV29-1,SGGGSEAF
TRBV23-1,ATGLGYYFTSTANTGELF
TRBV7-9,ASSLGGFQPQH
TRBV15,ATSSRGDSSNEQF
TRBV29-1,SVFEVVFT
TRBV5-1,ASSLRGTFTDEQY
TRBV7-3,ASSLRGRGGQETQY
TRBV19,ASSPGTGGGYEQY
TRBV7-6,ASSSWGRGGTDTQY
TRBV29-1,SGITGHQETQY